The 5 T cell receptor beta chains below all came from one sample that was sequenced in a study of T cell responses to AZD1222 COVID-19 vaccine. TCRdb keeps only in-frame clones here, not all; method: immunoSEQ multiplex PCR. The sample lists 90,000 to 110,000 clones, 82% seen once, with 4% to 6% in the top ten. Specimen: peripheral blood, collected on day 0 of AZD1222 vaccination. These receptors were taken from an adult in good health.

This chain links TRBV7-2 with TRBJ2-7; D might be TRBD1 or TRBD2, each matching 5 bases. This CDR3 has 16 residues. Germline V gene data show CDR1 as SGHTA and CDR2 as FQGNSA. With 0 bases removed from V and 2 bases from J, the gap between germline ends came to 14 bases. CDR3 sequence reads: CASSLARNGAAYEQYF. The DNA of the CDR3 is TGTGCCAGCAGCTTAGCGCGGAACGGGGCAGCCTACGAGCAGTACTTC.

The rearrangement joins TRBV5-1 to TRBJ1-2, with D perhaps TRBD1 (5 bases). Germline V gene lookup returns CDR1 SGHRS and CDR2 YFSETQ. Trimming left V 4 bases short and J 8 bases short, with 18 bases between. The CDR3 totals 14 residues. DNA for the CDR3: TGCGCCAGCAGCCCGGGAGGGGCCGAGAGGGGCTACACCTTC. Protein: CASSPGGAERGYTF. Combining the CDR3 with reference TRBV5-1 and TRBJ1-2 gives the whole variable domain KAGVTQTPRYLIKTRGQQVTLSCSPISGHRSVSWYQQTPGQGLQFLFEYFSETQRNKGNFPGRFSGRQFSNSRSEMNVSTLELGDSALYLCASSPGGAERGYTFGSGTRLTVV.

This chain connects TRBV3-1 (or the pseudogene TRBV3-2) to TRBJ2-3, with 10 bases identical to TRBD2. CDR1 is LGHDT and CDR2 is YNNKEL in the germline V gene (reference sequence). The ends lost 0 bases at V and 2 bases at J; junction bases unmatched: 11. The CDR3 is 19 amino acids. The CDR3 region is CASSQDGNYSGGNTDTQYF. The CDR3 DNA reads TGTGCCAGCAGCCAAGATGGGAATTATAGCGGGGGGAACACAGATACGCAGTATTTT.

The chain recombines TRBV18 with TRBJ1-3; tentative D call: TRBD1 (5 bases). Germline CDR1 is KGHSH and CDR2 is LQKENI. The V end lost 0 bases, the J end lost 0 bases, and 9 bases lay between the germline ends. This CDR3 contains 16 residues. CDR3 nucleotides: TGTGCCAGCTCACCACCGGGACGATACTCTGGAAACACCATATATTTT. Translated: CASSPPGRYSGNTIYF.

This clone was seen just once. The V gene is TRBV4-3, the J gene TRBJ2-2, with 9 bases aligning to TRBD1. This CDR3 region has 16 residues. Trimming at V came to 0 bases and at J to 4 bases, leaving 3 bases not matched to a gene. Germline V lookup: CDR1 LGHNA, CDR2 YSLEER. The CDR3 bases are TGCGCCAGCAGCCAAGACGGACAGGGGATCACCGGGGAGCTGTTTTTT. Translation: CASSQDGQGITGELFF.